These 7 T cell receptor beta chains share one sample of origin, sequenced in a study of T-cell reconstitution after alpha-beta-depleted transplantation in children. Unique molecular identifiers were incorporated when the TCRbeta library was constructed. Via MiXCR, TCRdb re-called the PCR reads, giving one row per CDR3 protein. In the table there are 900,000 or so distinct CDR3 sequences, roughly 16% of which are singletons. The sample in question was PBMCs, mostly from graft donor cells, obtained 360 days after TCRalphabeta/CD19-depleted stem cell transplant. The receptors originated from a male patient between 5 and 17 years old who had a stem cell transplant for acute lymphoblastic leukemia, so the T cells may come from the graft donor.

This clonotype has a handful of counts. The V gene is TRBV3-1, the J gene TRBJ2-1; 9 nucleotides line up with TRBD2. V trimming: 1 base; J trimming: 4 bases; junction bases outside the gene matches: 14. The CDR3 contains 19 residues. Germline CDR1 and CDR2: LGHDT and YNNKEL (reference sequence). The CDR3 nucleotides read TGTGCCAGCAGCCAAGTGTTCGGGCGGGAGGGTTCATCGTACAATGAGCAGTTCTTC. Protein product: CASSQVFGREGSSYNEQFF.

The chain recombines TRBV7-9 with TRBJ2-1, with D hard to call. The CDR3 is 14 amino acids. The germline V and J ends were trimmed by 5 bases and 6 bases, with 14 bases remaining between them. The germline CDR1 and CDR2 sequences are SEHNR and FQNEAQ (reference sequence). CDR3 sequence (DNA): TGTGCCAGCAGCCCCTTGAGTAGACTCAATGAGCAGTTCTTC. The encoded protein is CASSPLSRLNEQFF.

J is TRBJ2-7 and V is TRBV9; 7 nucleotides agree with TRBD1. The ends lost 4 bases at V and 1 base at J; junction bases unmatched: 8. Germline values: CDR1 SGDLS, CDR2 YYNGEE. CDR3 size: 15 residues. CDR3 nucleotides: TGTGCCAGCAGCCTGCAACAGGGGCCGTCCTACGAGCAGTACTTC. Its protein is CASSLQQGPSYEQYF. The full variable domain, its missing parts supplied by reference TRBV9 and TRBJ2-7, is DSGVTQTPKHLITATGQRVTLRCSPRSGDLSVYWYQQSLDQGLQFLIQYYNGEERAKGNILERFSAQQFPDLHSELNLSSLELGDSALYFCASSLQQGPSYEQYFGPGTRLTVT.

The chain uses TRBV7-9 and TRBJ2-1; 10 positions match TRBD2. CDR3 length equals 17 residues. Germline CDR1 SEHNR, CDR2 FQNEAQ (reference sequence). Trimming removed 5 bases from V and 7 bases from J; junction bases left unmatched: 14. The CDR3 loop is CASSPLLAGDWGNEQFF. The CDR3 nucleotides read TGTGCCAGCAGCCCACTCCTAGCGGGAGATTGGGGAAATGAGCAGTTCTTC. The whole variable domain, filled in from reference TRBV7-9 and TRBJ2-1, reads DTGVSQNPRHKITKRGQNVTFRCDPISEHNRLYWYRQTLGQGPEFLTYFQNEAQLEKSRLLSDRFSAERPKGSFSTLEIQRTEQGDSAMYLCASSPLLAGDWGNEQFFGPGTRLTVL.

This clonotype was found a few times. The CDR3 loop reads CASSQTTSMSYEQYF. In DNA form, the CDR3 reads TGCGCCAGCAGCCAAACGACTAGCATGTCCTACGAGCAGTACTTC. The chain is built from TRBV4-1 and TRBJ2-7, with 7 bases aligning to TRBD2. V trimming: 2 bases; J trimming: 1 base; junction bases outside the gene matches: 5. CDR1 is MGHRA and CDR2 is YSYEKL in the germline V gene. The CDR3 is 15 amino acids.

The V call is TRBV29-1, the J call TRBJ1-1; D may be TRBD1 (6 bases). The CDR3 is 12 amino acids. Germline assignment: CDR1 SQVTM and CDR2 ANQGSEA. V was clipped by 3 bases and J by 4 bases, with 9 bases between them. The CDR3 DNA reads TGCAGCGTTGACCACAGGGCCACTGAAGCTTTCTTT. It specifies CSVDHRATEAFF.

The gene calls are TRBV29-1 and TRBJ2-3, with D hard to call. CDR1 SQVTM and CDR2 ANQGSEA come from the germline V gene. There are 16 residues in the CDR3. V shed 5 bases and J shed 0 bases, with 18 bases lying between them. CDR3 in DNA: TGCAGCGTTACTCCAAGGGTCAGCCTTAGCACAGATACGCAGTATTTT. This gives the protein CSVTPRVSLSTDTQYF.